The 21 T cell receptor beta chains below were found in one sample sequenced in a study of T cells in Graves' hyperthyroidism and ophthalmopathy. RNA transcripts provided the source from which TCR beta CDR3 regions were amplified. HTBI primers drove first-round RT-PCR of the TCR CDR3. TCRdb analysed the multiplex PCR reads with MiXCR anew, one entry per CDR3 protein. Of some 510,000 distinct CDR3 sequences listed, around 21% are singletons. The sample taken for sequencing was blood. These receptors originate from a man between 18 and 35 years old with Graves' hyperthyroidism.

This clonotype appeared many times. This rearrangement joins TRBV6-1 to TRBJ2-4, with D possibly TRBD1 on 6 matching bases. The CDR3 length is 15 residues. From germline, CDR1 is MNHNS and CDR2 SASEGT. Trimming shortened V by 6 bases and J by 6 bases, and 18 bases separated the two germline ends. The CDR3 loop reads CASSKRLDSRNIQYF. As DNA, the CDR3 is TGTGCCAGCAGCAAAAGGTTGGACAGTAGAAACATTCAGTACTTC.

This clonotype showed up many times. The chain recombines TRBV6-2 or TRBV6-3 with TRBJ2-7; D remains ambiguous. Per germline, CDR1 MNHEY and CDR2 SVGEGT. Trimming left V 8 bases short and J 2 bases short, with 16 bases between. The CDR3 contains 14 residues. The CDR3 spells CASGRVSRPYEQYF. CDR3 coding DNA: TGTGCCAGCGGTCGGGTTAGCCGCCCCTACGAGCAGTACTTC.

This clonotype was recorded many times. J is TRBJ1-1 and V is TRBV27; D gene unclear. Trimming removed 6 bases from V and 4 bases from J, with 12 bases in between. The CDR3 runs 13 residues. CDR1 is MNHEY and CDR2 is SMNVEV in the germline V gene (reference sequence). The DNA for the CDR3 is TGTGCCAGCAGCACGGTCGTAGGCACTGAAGCTTTCTTT. The encoded protein is CASSTVVGTEAFF.

This clonotype was seen ten or more times. The chain employs TRBV19 and TRBJ1-1, with unresolved D. Looked up from germline, CDR1 is LNHDA and CDR2 is SQIVND (reference sequence). The CDR3 is 13 residues long. V gave up 7 bases and J gave up 4 bases, with 13 bases separating them. As DNA, the CDR3 is TGTGCCAGTATCCCTCGGGCGGGCACTGAAGCTTTCTTT. Translated: CASIPRAGTEAFF.

In its sample, this clonotype was seen many times. A much larger clone differs by one base, so this may be a read error. The chain combines TRBV6-2 or TRBV6-3 with TRBJ2-5; TRBD2 is a possible D gene (5 bases). Germline values: CDR1 MNHEY, CDR2 SVGEGT. The CDR3 length is 12 residues. The DNA of the CDR3 is TGTGCCAGCAGTTACTCGAGGGAGACCCGGTACTTC. Translating gives CASSYSRETRYF.

Many counts were recorded for this clonotype. The rearrangement uses TRBV28 and TRBJ1-1; 7 nucleotides line up with TRBD1. CDR1 is MDHEN and CDR2 is SYDVKM in the germline V gene. The length of the CDR3 is 13 residues. V was clipped by 7 bases and J by 3 bases; unmatched bases: 5. The DNA of the CDR3 is TGTGCCAGCACTAAGGACAGGTACACTGAAGCTTTCTTT. It yields the protein CASTKDRYTEAFF.

V is TRBV10-3 and J is TRBJ1-2; no definite D call. Germline values: CDR1 ENHRY, CDR2 SYGVKD. V gave up 2 bases and J gave up 8 bases, with 12 bases separating them. This CDR3 comprises 13 residues. The CDR3 DNA reads TGTGCCATCAGTGAGCGCACGGGAGGCGGCTACACCTTC. Protein sequence: CAISERTGGGYTF.

The sample holds many counts of this clonotype. The CDR3 nucleotides read TGTGCCAGCAGTTACTCGGGGGGAGAGACCCAGTACTTC. It encodes CASSYSGGETQYF. This chain links TRBV6-5 with TRBJ2-5; tentatively, D is TRBD2 (6 bases). In germline, CDR1 is MNHEY, CDR2 SVGAGI. Trimming removed 0 bases at V and 4 bases at J, with 6 bases between. The CDR3 contains 13 residues.

This clonotype was seen at least ten times. V gene TRBV12-3 or TRBV12-4 combines with J gene TRBJ2-5, with unresolved D. This CDR3 region has 15 residues. Trimming left V 1 base short and J 1 base short, with 10 bases between. This CDR3 is CASSLEAGPQETQYF. CDR3 coding DNA: TGTGCCAGCAGTTTAGAGGCCGGGCCCCAAGAGACCCAGTACTTC.

Remarks on this clonotype: A much larger clonotype is one base distant, so this may be a read error. V is TRBV29-1 and J is TRBJ1-2, with D perhaps matching TRBD1 (6 bases). CDR1 and CDR2 (germline): SQVTM, ANQGSEA. The CDR3 consists of 12 residues. The CDR3 loop reads CSVKSGVYDYTF. In DNA, the CDR3 is TGCAGCGTCAAGTCAGGGGTCTATGACTACACCTTC.

The V and J genes are TRBV29-1 and TRBJ2-7; D not resolved. In germline, CDR1 is SQVTM, CDR2 ANQGSEA. The CDR3 has 11 residues. Deletions cut 7 bases from V and 2 bases from J, with 9 bases between. The CDR3 nucleotides are TGCAGCGCGGCCTCAACCTACGAGCAGTACTTC. Residues: CSAASTYEQYF.

This clonotype was observed a few times. One end of the junction fails to match germline, which may point to a read error. The rearrangement uses TRBV2 and TRBJ2-5; tentative D call: TRBD1 (6 bases). The CDR3 covers 13 residues. Germline V CDR1 and CDR2: SNHLY, FYNNEI. The CDR3 coding sequence is TGTGCCAGCGTAGGCAGGGGCCAAGAGACCCAGTGCTTC. As protein: CASVGRGQETQCF. Full variable domain (outside the CDR3, taken from reference TRBV2 and TRBJ2-5): EPEVTQTPSHQVTQMGQEVILRCVPISNHLYFYWYRQILGQKVEFLVSFYNNEISEKSEIFDDQFSVERPDGSNFTLKIRSTKLEDSAMYFCASVGRGQETQCFGPGTRLLVL.

Only a few counts were recorded for this clonotype. This may stem from a read error, because a much larger clone lies one nucleotide away. The chain combines TRBV6-1 with TRBJ1-1, with a possible D match to TRBD1 (5 bases). The CDR3 spans 15 residues. Looked up from germline, CDR1 is MNHNS and CDR2 is SASEGT. The CDR3 coding sequence is TGTGCCAGCAGCCTAACCGGGACGGCGAACACTGAAGCTTGCTTT. Translating gives CASSLTGTANTEACF.

A note on this clonotype: As the CDR3 is not closed by the conserved phenylalanine or tryptophan, this likely results from a read error. J is TRBJ2-7 and V is TRBV6-5; D is ambiguous. Germline CDR1 and CDR2: MNHEY and SVGAGI. Trimming stripped 2 bases from V and 1 base from J, with 9 bases between. The CDR3 contains 14 residues. Here the CDR3 reads CASSYRRLSYEQYL. The CDR3 coding sequence is TGTGCCAGCAGTTACCGGCGGCTATCCTACGAGCAGTACCTC.

This clonotype has more than one count but fewer than ten. The chain has TRBV20-1 and TRBJ2-5; 9 positions agree with TRBD1. Germline CDR1 reads DFQATT; CDR2 reads SNEGSKA (reference sequence). With 0 bases clipped from V and 4 bases from J, the junction kept 6 bases outside the gene matches. This CDR3 spans 15 amino acids. CDR3 sequence: CSARDPGQGGETQYF. DNA of the CDR3: TGCAGTGCTAGAGATCCGGGACAGGGAGGAGAGACCCAGTACTTC.

The sample holds many counts of this clonotype. The chain employs TRBV28 and TRBJ1-2; TRBD1 agrees at 7 bases. Trimming at V came to 3 bases and at J to 4 bases, leaving 5 bases not matched to a gene. This CDR3 comprises 14 residues. Germline CDR1 and CDR2: MDHEN and SYDVKM. CDR3 in amino acids: CASSFGDSPYGYTF. The CDR3 DNA reads as TGTGCCAGCAGTTTTGGGGACAGTCCCTATGGCTACACCTTC.

This clonotype was counted only a few times. The chain has TRBV30 and TRBJ1-1, with 7 bases fitting TRBD1. The length of the CDR3 is 12 residues. V lost 6 bases and J lost 3; bases outside the gene matches: 4. Germline V lookup: CDR1 GTSNPN, CDR2 SVGIG (reference sequence). In nucleotides, the CDR3 is TGTGCCTGTACAGGGGTCTACACTGAAGCTTTCTTT. Its translation is CACTGVYTEAFF.

This clonotype was counted only a few times. The chain uses TRBV4-1 and TRBJ2-7; D might be TRBD1 or TRBD2, each matching 5 bases. CDR1 MGHRA and CDR2 YSYEKL come from the germline V gene. V was trimmed by 0 bases and J by 2 bases, leaving 14 bases between them. There are 16 residues in the CDR3. CDR3 loop: CASSQDARGMPYEQYF. DNA of the CDR3: TGCGCCAGCAGCCAAGATGCGAGGGGCATGCCCTACGAGCAGTACTTC.

In this sample, this clonotype turned up many times. The V gene is TRBV5-1, the J gene TRBJ2-7, with D perhaps assigned TRBD1 or TRBD2 (6 bases each). Germline CDR1 reads SGHRS; CDR2 reads YFSETQ. This CDR3 contains 15 residues. Between the trimmed V and J ends, which lost 0 bases and 6 bases, there was a span of 16 bases. The DNA for the CDR3 is TGCGCCAGCAGCTTGGATACGGGGGCGGTTGTCGAGCAGTACTTC. As protein: CASSLDTGAVVEQYF.

This clonotype was detected ten times or more. V is TRBV5-1 and J is TRBJ2-7, with 9 bases matching TRBD1. V lost 5 bases to trimming and J lost 6 bases; unmatched junction nucleotides: 9. This CDR3 is 14 amino acids long. Germline V gene data show CDR1 as SGHRS and CDR2 as YFSETQ. The CDR3 loop is CASSSGTGWAEQYF. The CDR3 DNA is TGCGCCAGCAGTTCCGGGACAGGGTGGGCCGAGCAGTACTTC.

This clonotype was seen repeatedly, ten times or more. One end of the junction is discordant with germline, which a read error may explain. V usage is TRBV12-3 or TRBV12-4 and J usage is TRBJ2-5; the match to TRBD2 covers 12 bases. This CDR3 contains 17 residues. In DNA form, the CDR3 reads TGTGCCAGCAGCTCTGTCGGGACTAGCGGGTTAGAAGAGACCCGGTACTTC. Translating gives CASSSVGTSGLEETRYF.